This entry features one TCR beta chain sequence. This specimen comes from a study of blood T cell repertoires in COVID-19. Profiling relied on immunoSEQ multiplex PCR, and the TCRdb table lists in-frame clones only, not all of them. The repertoire holds hundreds of thousands of clones, around 92% seen once, with over 8.5% in the top ten. In germline, CDR1 is KGHSH, CDR2 LQKENI. This CDR3 has 15 residues. Trimming pared 6 bases from V and 5 bases from J, leaving 20 bases between. Sequenced: peripheral blood. This chain joins TRBV18 and TRBJ2-7, with D perhaps TRBD1 (6 bases). The receptor comes from a woman in her thirties with COVID-19, enrolled during active disease. CDR3 sequence reads: CASSSMGHHGDEQYF. CDR3 DNA: TGTGCCAGCTCGTCCATGGGACACCATGGAGACGAGCAGTACTTC.